This T cell receptor (beta chain) was sequenced for a study of shared clonotypes between healthy human individuals. The unsorted PBMC sample used ten immunoSEQ deep assay plates. TCRdb's copy holds only in-frame clones and misses some; the assay was immunoSEQ multiplex PCR. The sample lists about half a million clones, roughly 78% seen once, with roughly 13% in the top ten. This CDR3 contains 16 residues. Trimming cost V 4 bases and J 5 bases; bases outside gene matches: 12. Germline CDR1 and CDR2: SGHNT and YYREEE (reference sequence). The chain combines TRBV5-4 with TRBJ2-5, with TRBD2 matching over 9 bases. This receptor was obtained from a woman aged 35 to 49 in good health. Some clones in this sample may be carry-over from other donors' samples. The source material was PBMCs. CDR3 bases: TGTGCCAGCAGCCCTGGTAGCGGGAGTATCGGGGAGACCCAGTACTTC. Its translation is CASSPGSGSIGETQYF.